This TCR beta chain stems from a study of blood T cell repertoires in COVID-19. Study-level information: Spain, Italy and the United States supplied samples that represented acute and convalescent COVID-19.

The CDR3 contains 17 residues. V lost 5 bases and J lost 5; bases outside the gene matches: 9. Germline assignment: CDR1 MNHEY and CDR2 SMNVEV (reference sequence). Individuals drawn from 24 US areas were about 18 to 100 years old. Per the original methods: Amplifying reference gene primers gave estimates of nucleated cell counts. Clones were read by immunoSEQ multiplex PCR, and TCRdb kept only the in-frame ones, dropping some. The V and J calls and clone size are taken from that table; D and trimming were inferred from the DNA. In the table there are 250,000 or so clones, around 93% of which are singletons.

This chain connects TRBV27 to TRBJ2-2; TRBD2 aligns across 12 bases. This TCR was recovered from a man in his forties who had been exposed to COVID-19. Sequencing input: PBMCs or T cells enriched from blood (not recorded which). The CDR3 region is CASSLRQTSGRTGELFF. CDR3 bases: TGTGCCAGCAGTCTACGACAGACTAGCGGGAGAACCGGGGAGCTGTTTTTT.